This paragraph covers one TCR beta chain sequence. This clonotype was picked up many times. Its antigen remains undetermined. Base qualities are missing; no much larger clone stands one base away. Taken with the paper, the label for time point translates to: newly diagnosed GD, antithyroid drugs for less than 3 months. RNA was extracted from PBMCs in TRIzol for both TCR sequencing and RNA sequencing. Graves' disease was diagnosed according to American Thyroid Association guidelines. Patients for the study were recruited at an endocrinology department in Xi'an, China. From each patient, 8 to 10 milliliters of peripheral blood was collected into an EDTA anticoagulant tube. Ficoll Paque Plus density gradient separation was used to isolate PBMCs, and no further T cell sorting was done. An Agilent 2100 Bioanalyzer and agarose gel were used to check RNA quality, while a NanoDrop 2000 measured RNA concentration.

This sample is part of a study of regulatory T cells in long-lasting Graves disease (dated by TCRdb to 2020 to 2023). Background on the whole study: Newly diagnosed Graves' disease patients had taken antithyroid drugs for less than 3 months. Persistent Graves' disease patients were compared with newly diagnosed Graves' disease patients by peripheral blood TCR sequencing and RNA sequencing. The study was registered as a clinical trial and conducted in China. A total of 33 samples underwent TCR sequencing, from roughly 13 patients with persistent Graves' disease and some 20 patients with newly diagnosed Graves' disease. The study at large found these results: Sequencing and analysis were restricted to the TCR beta chain. Persistent patients shared more public clonotypes among themselves (around 2,500) than newly diagnosed patients did (approximately 870). The authors acknowledged the small sample size as a limitation that may reduce accuracy. Persistent disease showed preferential use of TRBV28, TRBJ1-2 and TRBJ2-5, whereas newly diagnosed disease favored TRBV20-1 and TRBJ2-1. Because the primary lesion, thyroid tissue, could not be accessed, the study looked at peripheral blood alone. Compared with newly diagnosed patients, patients with persistent Graves' disease had lower TCR Shannon entropy and fewer highly expanded clones, which suggests clonal expansion.

The library relied on multiplex PCR. TCRdb lists the instrument as Illumina HiSeq 4000. CDR3 regions were amplified by Arm-PCR with iRepertoire HTBI primers to construct TCR beta libraries. Before sequencing, the PCR products went through gel purification. The source study handled its data this way. A total of around 59 TRBV and 14 TRBJ segments were identified across samples and were used for gene usage analysis of CDR3 amino acid clonotypes. COPE and FqMerger were used to merge the filtered high-quality paired reads into contigs. BLAST was used to align contigs to IMGT TRBV, TRBD and TRBJ reference genes, and CDR3 was defined according to IMGT. Clonotypes above 0.1% frequency were classified as highly expanded clones. Repertoire diversity was measured by Shannon entropy, and V-J evenness by the Gini coefficient. Public clonotypes were defined as clonotypes shared by more than one individual. TCRdb reworked the public reads: Q25 trimming with fastp, MiXCR clone assembly, productive beta chains retained. Each entry is one CDR3 protein sequence, shown with its most common DNA and genes. These V and J calls derive from TCRdb rather than the authors' analysis. Across this sample there are approximately 470,000 distinct CDR3 sequences, with roughly 16% seen only once. About 12% of the sample comes from the top ten.

CDR1 SGHTS and CDR2 YDEGEE are derived from the germline V gene. The CDR3 sequence holds 16 residues, the cysteine and phenylalanine included. Only the CDR3 DNA is retained, 48 bases long and in frame from the first base. Germline trimming amounts to 1 base on V and 5 bases on J, with 7 as the count of junction bases outside the gene matches. The data were also submitted as part of a second study, on T cells in Graves' hyperthyroidism and ophthalmopathy. That second publication adds: Stable Graves' hyperthyroidism was defined as the absence of progression to ophthalmopathy over 18 months of follow-up. The hyperthyroidism patients were between 18 and 65 years old and newly diagnosed, with a disease duration of less than 2 months. Any patient with an uncontrolled infection, another autoimmune disease, pregnancy or lactation was excluded. Diagnoses were established on the basis of clinical symptoms, serum thyroxine and TRAb, thyroid ultrasound, and orbital computed tomography. The TCR CDR3 was subjected to a first round of RT-PCR using the HTBI primer set and the Qiagen OneStep RT-PCR kit. Most expanded thyroid clonotypes (frequency above 0.001) were also detected in blood, a finding suggesting that blood repertoires may reflect thyroid immune responses. A model built on a 13 V-J signature distinguished ophthalmopathy from stable hyperthyroidism, reaching roughly 88% sensitivity and around 81% specificity in cross-validation and 80%/75% in testing. In validation, the model predicted progression to ophthalmopathy with 65% to 71% sensitivity and 72.22% specificity, a median of about 6 months before onset. To identify distinguishing TCR V-J signatures, a discovery cohort of roughly 100 patients was used, comprising 43 with Graves' ophthalmopathy and 57 with stable Graves' hyperthyroidism. Prospective prediction of ophthalmopathy was tested in an independent validation cohort consisting of some 20 hyperthyroidism patients and about 17 patients who later progressed to ophthalmopathy. The 100 discovery patients were randomly split 7:3 into training and test sets. Thyroid tissue and blood T-cell repertoires from over 5 Graves' hyperthyroidism patients were also compared in the study. After blood sampling, hyperthyroidism patients were treated with methimazole at a starting dose of 30 mg daily, and ophthalmopathy patients were treated with high-dose intravenous methylprednisolone. The libraries were constructed in a second round of multiplex PCR and then size-selected and purified. The libraries were sequenced on an Illumina HiSeq2000 using paired-end 100 bp reads. SOAPnuke was used to process the raw data, with reads discarded if the reads contained adapters or uncalled bases, had a mean Phred below 15, or lacked an exact constant-primer or identifier match. COPE v1.2.5 was used to merge the high-quality paired reads, and each unique nucleotide sequence was defined as a clonotype. MiTCR v1.1 was used to align clonotypes to the IMGT TRBV, TRBD and TRBJ reference segments. Analysis was restricted to V-J combinations with a frequency above 0.0001, which covered about 99% of repertoires. A TCS score was defined as the ratio of F50 (clonal expansion) to E x V (chaos), with BLOSUM62-based TCRdist applied between CDR3 peptides within each V-J. Welch's t-statistics and random forest reduced roughly 540 V-J features to 10 to 15, which were used in a naive Bayes classifier (R e1071). No statistical method was used to fix the sample size in advance, and group allocation was not hidden from the investigators. The paper reports TCR Vbeta CDR3 sequencing of about 140 peripheral blood samples: 43 ophthalmopathy, 70 to 85 hyperthyroidism and around 17 progressor patients.

Material: peripheral blood mononuclear cells (PBMCs), obtained at new diagnosis, from a patient treated with antithyroid drugs. The sequence joins TRBV5-8 to TRBJ2-1; 9 central bases correspond to TRBD1. The receptor's source is a man aged 40-49 years with Graves disease. Donor details come from another sample of the same person, matched by shared clones. The nucleotides read TGTGCCAGCAGCTTGCGTGACAGGGGGTTGGACAATGAGCAGTTCTTC. Its amino acids are CASSLRDRGLDNEQFF.